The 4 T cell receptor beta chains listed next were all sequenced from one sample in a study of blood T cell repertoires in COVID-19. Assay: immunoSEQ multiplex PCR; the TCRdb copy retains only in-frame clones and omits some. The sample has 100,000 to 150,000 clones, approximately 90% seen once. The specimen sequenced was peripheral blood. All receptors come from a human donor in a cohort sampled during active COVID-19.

DNA of the CDR3: TGTGCCAGCCACGGGACTACTTACCACGGGAGCGTGGGTACGGCCCAGTACTTC. Translated, it gives CASHGTTYHGSVGTAQYF. The V and J genes are TRBV28 and TRBJ2-5; 7 bases match TRBD2. This CDR3 has 18 residues. The germline V gene encodes CDR1 MDHEN and CDR2 SYDVKM. Unmatched junction bases numbered 27, after V lost 8 bases and J lost 9 bases.

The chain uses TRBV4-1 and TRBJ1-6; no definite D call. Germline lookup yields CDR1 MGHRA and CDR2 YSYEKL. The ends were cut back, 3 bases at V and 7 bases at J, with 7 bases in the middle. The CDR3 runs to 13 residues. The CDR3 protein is CASSQASNSPLHF. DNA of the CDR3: TGCGCCAGCAGCCAGGCCTCAAATTCACCCCTCCACTTT.

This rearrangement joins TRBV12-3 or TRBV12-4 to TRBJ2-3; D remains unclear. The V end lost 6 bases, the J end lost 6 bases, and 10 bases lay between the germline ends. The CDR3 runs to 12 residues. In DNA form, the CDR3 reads TGTGCCAGCAGCAAGTATGAGGATACGCAGTATTTT. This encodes CASSKYEDTQYF.

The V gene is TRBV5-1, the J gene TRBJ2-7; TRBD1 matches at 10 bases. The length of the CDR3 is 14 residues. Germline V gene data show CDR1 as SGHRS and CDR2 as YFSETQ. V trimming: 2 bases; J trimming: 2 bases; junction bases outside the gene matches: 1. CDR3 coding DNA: TGCGCCAGCAGCTTAGGACAGGGGGCCTACGAGCAGTACTTC. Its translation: CASSLGQGAYEQYF.